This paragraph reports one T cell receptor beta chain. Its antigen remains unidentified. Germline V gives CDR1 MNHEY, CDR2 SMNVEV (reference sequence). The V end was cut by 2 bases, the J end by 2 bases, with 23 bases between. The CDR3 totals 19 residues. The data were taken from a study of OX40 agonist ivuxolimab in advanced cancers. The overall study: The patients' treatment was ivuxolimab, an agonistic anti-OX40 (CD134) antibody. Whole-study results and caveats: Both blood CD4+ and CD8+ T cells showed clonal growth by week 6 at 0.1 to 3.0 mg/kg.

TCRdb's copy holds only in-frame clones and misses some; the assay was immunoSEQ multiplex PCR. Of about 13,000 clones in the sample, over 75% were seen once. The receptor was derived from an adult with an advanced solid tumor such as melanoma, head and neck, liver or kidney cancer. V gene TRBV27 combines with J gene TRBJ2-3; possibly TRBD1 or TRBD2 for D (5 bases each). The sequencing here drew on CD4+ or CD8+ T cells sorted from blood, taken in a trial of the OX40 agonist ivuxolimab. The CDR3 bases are TGTGCCAGCAGTTTAGGGACCGAAGACTCGGGCTGGTACACAGATACGCAGTATTTT. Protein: CASSLGTEDSGWYTDTQYF.